Shown below are 6 T cell receptor beta chains from a single sample sequenced in a study of shared clonotypes between healthy human individuals. The data were produced by immunoSEQ multiplex PCR, yet TCRdb's version contains in-frame clones alone and is incomplete. The table has 950,000 to 1,300,000 clones, approximately 76% seen once. The sequenced material came from memory CD4+ T cells sorted from blood. Subset here: CD45RA-negative fraction. The receptors derive from a man younger than 35 in good health.

The sample holds many counts of this clone. The chain uses TRBV13 and TRBJ2-3; unclear D gene. CDR3 length: 14 residues. Trimming stripped 2 bases from V and 6 bases from J, with 12 bases between. The V gene's germline CDR1 is PRHDT and CDR2 FYEKMQ (reference sequence). CDR3 residues: CASSLPLYIDTQYF. CDR3 sequence (DNA): TGTGCCAGCAGCTTACCACTGTATATTGATACGCAGTATTTT. The whole variable domain, remainder taken from reference TRBV13 and TRBJ2-3, is AAGVIQSPRHLIKEKRETATLKCYPIPRHDTVYWYQQGPGQDPQFLISFYEKMQSDKGSIPDRFSAQQFSDYHSELNMSSLELGDSALYFCASSLPLYIDTQYFGPGTRLTVL.

The J gene is TRBJ1-6, the V gene TRBV7-4, with 9 bases matching TRBD1. This CDR3 spans 21 amino acids. Trimming removed 5 bases from V and 6 bases from J; junction bases left unmatched: 23. CDR1 is SGHVT and CDR2 is SQSDAQ in the germline V gene. CDR3 loop: CASSQADRTGEFLLCNSPLHF. DNA for the CDR3: TGTGCCAGCAGCCAAGCGGACAGGACAGGGGAGTTTCTATTGTGTAATTCACCCCTCCACTTT.

Note on this clone: At one of its ends the junction is not consistent with the germline gene, which may arise from a read error. The V call is TRBV7-7, the J call TRBJ2-1; possible D gene TRBD1, 6 bases. This CDR3 region has 14 residues. CDR1 is SSHAT, CDR2 FNYEAQ, per germline (reference sequence). Here the CDR3 reads CASSLFRGTNEQFF. CDR3 coding DNA: TGTGCTAGCAGCTTATTCAGGGGAACAAATGAGCAGTTCTTC.

Written as DNA, the CDR3 is TGTGCCAGCAGTCAAAACCCGGACACCGGGGAGCTGTTTTTT. It codes for CASSQNPDTGELFF. V is TRBV7-3 and J is TRBJ2-2; D not certain. V gave up 6 bases and J gave up 3 bases, with 11 bases separating them. CDR1 and CDR2 (germline): SGHTA, FQGTGA. This CDR3 contains 14 residues.

This chain joins TRBV9 and TRBJ2-4, with D maybe TRBD2 (6 bases). Germline CDR1 reads SGDLS; CDR2 reads YYNGEE. This CDR3 has 14 amino acids. V lost 0 bases and J lost 9, with 13 bases in between. CDR3 sequence reads: CASSVVPGGGIQYF. CDR3 in DNA: TGTGCCAGCAGCGTAGTTCCCGGGGGTGGCATTCAGTACTTC.

The V and J genes are TRBV5-4 and TRBJ2-7, with 10 bases matching TRBD2. J gave up 5 bases and V 4 bases, and 12 bases lay outside the gene matches. CDR1 is SGHNT and CDR2 is YYREEE in the germline V gene (reference sequence). This CDR3 spans 16 amino acids. The CDR3 loop is CASSPLAGATWDEQYF. CDR3 nucleotide sequence: TGTGCCAGCAGCCCTCTAGCGGGGGCCACATGGGACGAGCAGTACTTC.